The sequence of this T cell receptor beta chain was determined in a study of T cell clones after liver transplantation (dated by TCRdb to 2018 to 2020). Background for the entire study: Samples were obtained from ITN030ST, a randomized trial in which withdrawal of immunosuppression was attempted within 2 years of liver transplantation. Donor-reactive T cell clones were identified by TCRbeta sequencing following a pre-transplant mixed lymphocyte reaction and were subsequently tracked in post-transplant blood. As an antigen-independent comparator for the donor-reactive sequences, third party-reactive TCRbeta sequences from pre-transplant MLRs were identified as well. Of the eight recipients, three were HCV-positive, while the remaining recipients had been transplanted for non-autoimmune, non-viral indications. The subjects received no induction therapy and were kept on standard immunosuppression until randomization at 12-24 months post-transplant. Tolerance meant complete immunosuppression withdrawal for at least one year without liver enzymes rising beyond twice the upper limit of normal. Blood samples were collected pre-transplant, pre-randomization before withdrawal, and post-randomization after either full withdrawal or failed withdrawal. The study cohort included 8 liver transplant recipients, of whom 3 were classified as tolerant and 5 as non-tolerant. Broader findings and caveats from the paper: The conclusions were preliminary, being limited by small, heterogeneous patient numbers and by non-standardized post-transplant time points. Donor-reactive sequences decreased more than third party-reactive sequences, which suggests partial antigen-specific deletion that was not related to withdrawal success. When repertoire turnover was taken into account, detection of donor-reactive sequences was significantly reduced in 7 of 8 subjects for CD4 and in 8 of 8 subjects for CD8. Without allograft tissue specimens, donor-reactive T cells may have migrated into the graft rather than being deleted. In two subjects, low numbers of available donor cells limited the measurable donor-reactive repertoire. Circulating donor-reactive CD4 TCRbeta sequences fell significantly post-transplant in 5 of 8 subjects, irrespective of tolerance or HCV status.

High-throughput TCRbeta CDR3 sequencing of frozen genomic DNA was performed by immunoSEQ, including PCR amplification, mapping, bias correction and internal controls. The paper's processing steps were these. Only productive rearrangements were retained, with each unique TCRbeta sequence defined by its CDR3 nucleotide sequence together with its V and J gene. For a sequence to be called donor-reactive, it needed a frequency of at least 0.01% and at least 5-fold expansion in CFSE-low cells compared with unstimulated pre-transplant cells. Minimum frequency thresholds were set for each subject on the basis of the unstimulated sample with the lowest template count, so that a detection power of at least 90% was ensured. Jensen-Shannon divergence between the top 1000 TCRbeta sequences post-transplant and pre-transplant was used to measure repertoire turnover. Two-sided Fisher's exact tests were used to test for changes in the detection of donor-reactive sequences. As stored in TCRdb, this immuneACCESS dataset retains in-frame rearrangements with V and J assigned. A fraction of the clones does not appear; measured against another copy, unresolved V genes explain less than half of the discrepancy, and the remainder lacks a known reason. V and J calls and clone size come straight from that table; D and trimming were deduced from the DNA. The sample table shows 50,000 or so clones, and more than 65% are seen once. The ten largest account for around 9.4% of the sample.

Thawed unstimulated PBMCs were stained for CD3, CD4 and CD8 and FACS-sorted into CD3+CD4+ and CD3+CD8+ populations. Randomization to immunosuppression withdrawal applied to every one of the 8 studied subjects. The Qiagen DNeasy Blood and Tissue Kit was used for isolation of genomic DNA. This clone was detected only a few times. Its antigen is still unknown. Within one base of it there is no much larger clone, and no base qualities were kept. The sequences come from CD4+ T cells from blood, collected around 52 months after liver transplant. The TCR sequence derives from a human patient who received a liver transplant. Following a transplant, some T lymphocytes may have been derived from the graft donor.

The CDR3 region has the sequence CASSRQRGVYNEQFF. The DNA sequence is TGTGCCAGCAGTCGACAGCGGGGGGTTTACAATGAGCAGTTCTTC. In this chain, TRBV2 is recombined with TRBJ2-1, and 9 junctional nucleotides match TRBD2. Per the germline V gene, SNHLY is the CDR1 and FYNNEI is the CDR2. Inclusive of the bounding cysteine and phenylalanine, the CDR3 is 15 residues long. Just the 45-base CDR3 DNA is kept, in frame starting at base 1. Unmatched junction bases come to 6, with V trimmed by 5 bases and J by 4 bases. With all but the CDR3 taken from the reference TRBV2 and TRBJ2-1 genes, the full variable domain is: EPEVTQTPSHQVTQMGQEVILRCVPISNHLYFYWYRQILGQKVEFLVSFYNNEISEKSEIFDDQFSVERPDGSNFTLKIRSTKLEDSAMYFCASSRQRGVYNEQFFGPGTRLTVL.